What follows are 2 T cell receptor beta chains derived from one specimen sequenced in a study of T cell repertoires in cytomegalovirus infection. TCRdb re-called the reads with MiXCR, one entry per CDR3 protein. Of roughly 300,000 distinct CDR3 sequences listed, roughly 23% are singletons. The sequenced sample consisted of PBMCs. These receptors were collected from a human donor in good health (CMV status not recorded). Some clones in this sample may be carry-over from other donors' samples.

The table lists this clonotype with a count of one. The chain joins TRBV19 to TRBJ1-1, with a possible D match to TRBD1 (5 bases). There are 11 residues in the CDR3. V was shortened by 6 bases and J by 8 bases, with 10 bases between the two germline ends. Germline CDR1 reads LNHDA; CDR2 reads SQIVND (reference sequence). In DNA, the CDR3 is TGTGCCAGTAGACGGGGCAGGGAAGCTTTCTTT. Translation: CASRRGREAFF.

The chain couples TRBV10-3 to TRBJ1-5, with D maybe TRBD1 (5 bases). Germline CDR1 is ENHRY and CDR2 is SYGVKD. V gave up 2 bases and J gave up 2 bases, with 10 bases separating them. CDR3 length: 15 amino acids. CDR3 protein: CAISEGGGGNQPQHF. CDR3 coding DNA: TGTGCCATCAGTGAGGGGGGAGGGGGCAATCAGCCCCAGCATTTT.